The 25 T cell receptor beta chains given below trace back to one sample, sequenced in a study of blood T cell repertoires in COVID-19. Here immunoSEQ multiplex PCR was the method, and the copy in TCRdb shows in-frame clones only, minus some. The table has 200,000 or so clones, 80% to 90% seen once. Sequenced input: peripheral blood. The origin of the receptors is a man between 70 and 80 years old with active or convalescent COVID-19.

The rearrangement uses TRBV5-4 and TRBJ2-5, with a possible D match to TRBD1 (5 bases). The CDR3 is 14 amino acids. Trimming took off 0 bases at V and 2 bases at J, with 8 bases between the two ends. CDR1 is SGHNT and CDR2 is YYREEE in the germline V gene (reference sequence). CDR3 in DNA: TGTGCCAGCAGCTTGGGGACATATCAAGAGACCCAGTACTTC. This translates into CASSLGTYQETQYF.

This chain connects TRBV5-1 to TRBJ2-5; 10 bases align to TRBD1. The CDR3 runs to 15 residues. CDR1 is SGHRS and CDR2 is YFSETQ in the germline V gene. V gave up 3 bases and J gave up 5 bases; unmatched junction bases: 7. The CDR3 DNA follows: TGCGCCAGCAGCTGGGGACAGGGGAATATGGAGACCCAGTACTTC. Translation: CASSWGQGNMETQYF. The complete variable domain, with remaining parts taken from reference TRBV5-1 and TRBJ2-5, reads KAGVTQTPRYLIKTRGQQVTLSCSPISGHRSVSWYQQTPGQGLQFLFEYFSETQRNKGNFPGRFSGRQFSNSRSEMNVSTLELGDSALYLCASSWGQGNMETQYFGPGTRLLVL.

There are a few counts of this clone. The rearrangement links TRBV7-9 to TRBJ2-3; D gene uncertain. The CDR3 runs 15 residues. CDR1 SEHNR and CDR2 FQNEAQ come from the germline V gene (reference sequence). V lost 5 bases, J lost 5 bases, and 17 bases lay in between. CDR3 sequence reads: CASSHFLLERDTQYF. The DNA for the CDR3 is TGTGCCAGCAGCCACTTTTTGCTAGAACGAGATACGCAGTATTTT. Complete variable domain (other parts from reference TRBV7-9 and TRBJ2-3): DTGVSQNPRHKITKRGQNVTFRCDPISEHNRLYWYRQTLGQGPEFLTYFQNEAQLEKSRLLSDRFSAERPKGSFSTLEIQRTEQGDSAMYLCASSHFLLERDTQYFGPGTRLTVL.

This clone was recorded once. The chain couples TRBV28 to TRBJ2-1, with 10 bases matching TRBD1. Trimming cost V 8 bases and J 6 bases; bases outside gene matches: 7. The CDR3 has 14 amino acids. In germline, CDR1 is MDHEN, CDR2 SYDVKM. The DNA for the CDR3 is TGTGCCAGCGGCGGGACAGGGGTTGGCAATGAGCAGTTCTTC. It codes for CASGGTGVGNEQFF.

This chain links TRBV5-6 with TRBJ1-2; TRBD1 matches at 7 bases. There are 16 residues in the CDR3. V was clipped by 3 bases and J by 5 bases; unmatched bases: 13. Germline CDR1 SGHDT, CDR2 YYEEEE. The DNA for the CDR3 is TGTGCCAGCAGCTCCATGCCACAGGGGAGGAAATATGGCTACACCTTC. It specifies CASSSMPQGRKYGYTF.

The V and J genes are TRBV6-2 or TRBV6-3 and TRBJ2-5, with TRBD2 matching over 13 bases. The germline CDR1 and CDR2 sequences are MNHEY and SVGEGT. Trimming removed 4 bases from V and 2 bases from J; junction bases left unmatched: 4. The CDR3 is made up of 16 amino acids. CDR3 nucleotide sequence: TGTGCCAGCAGTTCCGGACTAGCGGGGGCACAAGAGACCCAGTACTTC. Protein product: CASSSGLAGAQETQYF.

CDR3 nucleotides: TGTGCCAGCAGCCCAGGACAGGGGGGTTACAATGAGCAGTTCTTC. Translating gives CASSPGQGGYNEQFF. The V call is TRBV7-2, the J call TRBJ2-1; 10 bases fit TRBD1. The germline gives CDR1 SGHTA, CDR2 FQGNSA. The J segment lost 4 bases and the V segment lost 5 bases, leaving 5 bases of the junction unmatched. This CDR3 contains 15 residues.

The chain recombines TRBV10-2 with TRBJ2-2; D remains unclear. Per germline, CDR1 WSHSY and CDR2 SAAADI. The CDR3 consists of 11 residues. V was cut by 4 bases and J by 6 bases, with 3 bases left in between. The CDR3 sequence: CASSAAGELFF. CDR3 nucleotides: TGCGCCAGCAGTGCGGCCGGGGAGCTGTTTTTT.

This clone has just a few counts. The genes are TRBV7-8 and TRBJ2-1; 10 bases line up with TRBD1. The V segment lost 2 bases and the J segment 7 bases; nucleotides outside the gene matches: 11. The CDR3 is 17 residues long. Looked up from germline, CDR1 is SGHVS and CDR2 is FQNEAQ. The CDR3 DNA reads TGTGCCAGCAGCTTATGGAGACAGGGGGCACCGGAGAATGAGCAGTTCTTC. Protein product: CASSLWRQGAPENEQFF. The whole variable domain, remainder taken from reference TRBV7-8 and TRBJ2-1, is GAGVSQSPRYKVAKRGQDVALRCDPISGHVSLFWYQQALGQGPEFLTYFQNEAQLDKSGLPSDRFFAERPEGSVSTLKIQRTQQEDSAVYLCASSLWRQGAPENEQFFGPGTRLTVL.

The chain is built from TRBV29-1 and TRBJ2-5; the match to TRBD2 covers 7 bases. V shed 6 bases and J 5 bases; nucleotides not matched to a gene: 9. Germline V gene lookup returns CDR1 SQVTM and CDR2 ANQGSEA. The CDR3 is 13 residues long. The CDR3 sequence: CSVGLGRKETQYF. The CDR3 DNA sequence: TGCAGCGTAGGACTAGGACGTAAGGAGACCCAGTACTTC.

The CDR3 DNA reads TGTGCCAGCAGTCTACGGACAGGGAAAAGCTCCTATAATTCACCCCTCCACTTT. Protein sequence: CASSLRTGKSSYNSPLHF. This chain connects TRBV27 to TRBJ1-6; 8 bases map to TRBD1. This CDR3 spans 18 amino acids. Germline CDR1 is MNHEY and CDR2 is SMNVEV (reference sequence). V shed 5 bases, J shed 0 bases, and the junction held 9 bases outside the gene matches.

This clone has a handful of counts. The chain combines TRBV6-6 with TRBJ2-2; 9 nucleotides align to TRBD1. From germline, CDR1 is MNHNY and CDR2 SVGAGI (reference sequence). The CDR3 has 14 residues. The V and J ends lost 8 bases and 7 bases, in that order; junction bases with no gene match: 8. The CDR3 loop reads CASRRQGVGGELFF. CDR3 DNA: TGTGCCAGCCGTCGACAGGGGGTTGGCGGGGAGCTGTTTTTT.

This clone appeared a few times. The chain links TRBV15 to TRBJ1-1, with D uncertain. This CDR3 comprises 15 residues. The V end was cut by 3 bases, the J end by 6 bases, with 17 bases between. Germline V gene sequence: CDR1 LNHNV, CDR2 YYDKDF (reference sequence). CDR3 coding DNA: TGTGCCACCAGCAGTTCGTTTAGTCCGGGTGCTGAAGCTTTCTTT. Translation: CATSSSFSPGAEAFF.

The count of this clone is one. The CDR3: CASSQEAAGAGYGYTF. Here the CDR3 DNA reads TGCGCCAGCAGCCAAGAGGCGGCGGGGGCAGGGTATGGCTACACCTTC. The V gene is TRBV4-3, the J gene TRBJ1-2; possible D gene TRBD1, 6 bases. This CDR3 has 16 amino acids. The V gene lost 0 bases and the J gene lost 5 bases, with 16 bases spanning the gap. CDR1 is LGHNA and CDR2 is YSLEER in the germline V gene.

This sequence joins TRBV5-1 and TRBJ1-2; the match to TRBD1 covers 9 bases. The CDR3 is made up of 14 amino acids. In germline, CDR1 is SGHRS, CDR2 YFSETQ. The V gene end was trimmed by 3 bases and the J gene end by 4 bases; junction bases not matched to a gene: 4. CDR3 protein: CASSSGTGPYGYTF. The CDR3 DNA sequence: TGCGCCAGCAGCTCAGGGACAGGGCCCTATGGCTACACCTTC.

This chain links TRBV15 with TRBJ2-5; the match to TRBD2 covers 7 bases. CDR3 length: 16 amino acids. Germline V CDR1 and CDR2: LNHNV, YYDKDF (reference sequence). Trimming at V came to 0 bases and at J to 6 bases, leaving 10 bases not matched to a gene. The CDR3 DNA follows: TGTGCCACCAGCAGAGATGCGGGGGAGTATGAAAAGACCCAGTACTTC. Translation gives CATSRDAGEYEKTQYF.

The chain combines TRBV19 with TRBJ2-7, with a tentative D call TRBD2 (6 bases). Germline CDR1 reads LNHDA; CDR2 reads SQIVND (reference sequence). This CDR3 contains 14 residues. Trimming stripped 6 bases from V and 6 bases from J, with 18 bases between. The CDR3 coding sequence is TGTGCCAGTAGCCGGGGACTGATTCGTGGCGAGCAGTACTTC. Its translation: CASSRGLIRGEQYF. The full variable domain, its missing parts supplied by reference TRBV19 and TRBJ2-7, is DGGITQSPKYLFRKEGQNVTLSCEQNLNHDAMYWYRQDPGQGLRLIYYSQIVNDFQKGDIAEGYSVSREKKESFPLTVTSAQKNPTAFYLCASSRGLIRGEQYFGPGTRLTVT.

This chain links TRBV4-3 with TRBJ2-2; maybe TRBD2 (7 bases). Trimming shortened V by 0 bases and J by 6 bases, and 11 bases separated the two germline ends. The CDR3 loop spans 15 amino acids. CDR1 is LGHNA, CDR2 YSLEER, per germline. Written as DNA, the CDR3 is TGCGCCAGCAGCCAAGATTGGGGGGGCGCCGGGGAGCTGTTTTTT. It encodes CASSQDWGGAGELFF.

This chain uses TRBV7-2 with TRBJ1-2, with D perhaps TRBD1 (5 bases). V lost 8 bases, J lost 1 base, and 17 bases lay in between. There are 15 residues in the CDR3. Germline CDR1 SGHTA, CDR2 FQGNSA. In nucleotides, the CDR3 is TGTGCCAGCCAGCGTGCCTCGGGACTTAACTATGGCTACACCTTC. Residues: CASQRASGLNYGYTF.

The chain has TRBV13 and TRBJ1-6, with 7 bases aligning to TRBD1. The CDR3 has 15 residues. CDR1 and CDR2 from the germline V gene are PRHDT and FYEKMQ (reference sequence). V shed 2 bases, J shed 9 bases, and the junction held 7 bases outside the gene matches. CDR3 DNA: TGTGCCAGCAGCTTAAACAGGGGAGTTCGTTCACCCCTCCACTTT. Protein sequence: CASSLNRGVRSPLHF.

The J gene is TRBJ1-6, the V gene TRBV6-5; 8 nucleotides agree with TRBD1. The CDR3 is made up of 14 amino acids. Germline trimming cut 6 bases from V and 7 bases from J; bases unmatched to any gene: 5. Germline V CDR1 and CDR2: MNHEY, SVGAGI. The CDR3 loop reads CASRARGRNSPLHF. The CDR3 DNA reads TGTGCCAGCAGAGCCAGGGGGCGCAATTCACCCCTCCACTTT.

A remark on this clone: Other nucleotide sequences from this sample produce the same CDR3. CDR3 loop: CASSLGTVYEQYF. CDR3 DNA: TGTGCCAGCAGTCTCGGGACAGTCTACGAGCAGTACTTC. This rearrangement joins TRBV6-2 or TRBV6-3 to TRBJ2-7, with 7 bases identical to TRBD1. The germline gives CDR1 MNHEY, CDR2 SVGEGT. J was trimmed by 3 bases and V by 5 bases; bases with no gene match: 4. The CDR3 totals 13 residues.

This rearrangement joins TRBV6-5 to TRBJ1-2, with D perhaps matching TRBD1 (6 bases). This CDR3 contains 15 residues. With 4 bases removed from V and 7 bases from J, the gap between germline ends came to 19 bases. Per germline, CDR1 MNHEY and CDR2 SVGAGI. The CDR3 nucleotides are TGTGCCAGCAGTTCTCAGGGAGGGGGACCTTCTGGCTACACCTTC. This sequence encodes CASSSQGGGPSGYTF.

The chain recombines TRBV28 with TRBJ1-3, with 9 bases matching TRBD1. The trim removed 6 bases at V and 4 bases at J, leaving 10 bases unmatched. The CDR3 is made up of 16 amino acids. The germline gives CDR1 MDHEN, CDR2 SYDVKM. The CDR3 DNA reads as TGTGCCAGCAGGGGGACAGGGTTTAATTCAGGAAACACCATATATTTT. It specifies CASRGTGFNSGNTIYF.

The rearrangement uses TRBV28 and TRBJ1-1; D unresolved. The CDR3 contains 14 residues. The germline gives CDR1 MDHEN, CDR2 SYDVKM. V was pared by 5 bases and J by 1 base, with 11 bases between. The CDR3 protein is CASSQWSGNTEAFF. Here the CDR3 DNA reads TGTGCCAGCAGTCAATGGTCGGGGAACACTGAAGCTTTCTTT.